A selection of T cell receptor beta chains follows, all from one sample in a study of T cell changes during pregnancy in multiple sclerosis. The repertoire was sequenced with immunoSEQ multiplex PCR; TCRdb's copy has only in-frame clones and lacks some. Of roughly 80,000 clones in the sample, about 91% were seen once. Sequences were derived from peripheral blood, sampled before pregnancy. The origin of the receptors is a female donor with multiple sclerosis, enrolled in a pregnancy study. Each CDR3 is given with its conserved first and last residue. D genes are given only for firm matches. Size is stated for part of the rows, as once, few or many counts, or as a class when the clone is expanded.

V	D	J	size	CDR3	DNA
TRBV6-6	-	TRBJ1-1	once	CASSARESRVEAFF	TGTGCCAGCAGCGCCCGGGAGTCGAGGGTTGAAGCTTTCTTT
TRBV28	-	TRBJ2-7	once	CASTGWGGEGYEQYF	TGTGCCAGCACGGGTTGGGGAGGAGAGGGGTACGAGCAGTACTTC
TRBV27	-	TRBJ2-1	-	CATVSGYNEQFF	TGTGCCACCGTGAGCGGATACAATGAGCAGTTCTTC
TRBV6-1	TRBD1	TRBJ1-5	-	CASSEFGTGGYRTQPQHF	TGTGCCAGCAGTGAATTTGGGACAGGGGGATATCGTACTCAGCCCCAGCATTTT
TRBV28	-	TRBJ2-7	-	CASSPRAAGGLYEQYF	TGTGCCAGCAGTCCCAGAGCGGCAGGGGGGCTCTACGAGCAGTACTTC
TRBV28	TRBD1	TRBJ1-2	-	CASSSDRPRDGYTF	TGTGCCAGCAGTTCGGACAGGCCGAGGGATGGCTACACCTTC
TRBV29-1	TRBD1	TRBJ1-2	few	CSVGTGGFSGYTF	TGCAGCGTTGGGACAGGGGGCTTTTCCGGCTACACCTTC
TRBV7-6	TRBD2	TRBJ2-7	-	CASSLGVAGGLPYEQYF	TGTGCCAGCAGCTTAGGGGTAGCGGGAGGGCTTCCCTACGAGCAGTACTTC
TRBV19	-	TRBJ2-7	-	CASRPGLHSYEQYF	TGTGCCAGTAGACCGGGACTGCACTCCTACGAGCAGTACTTC
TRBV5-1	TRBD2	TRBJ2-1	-	CASSLKTSGEAGQFF	TGCGCCAGCAGCTTGAAAACTAGCGGGGAGGCGGGGCAGTTCTTC
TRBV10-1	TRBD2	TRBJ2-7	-	CASRLAGGYEQYF	TGCGCCAGCAGACTAGCGGGAGGGTACGAGCAGTACTTC
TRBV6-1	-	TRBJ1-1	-	CASSLRGGRSTEAFF	TGTGCCAGCAGTCTAAGGGGGGGCCGGAGCACTGAAGCTTTCTTT
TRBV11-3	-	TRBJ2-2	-	CASSPNKGGRHTGELFF	TGTGCCAGCAGCCCCAACAAGGGGGGGAGGCACACCGGGGAGCTGTTTTTT
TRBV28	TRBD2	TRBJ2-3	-	CASSLTTSGSRDTQYF	TGTGCCAGCAGCCTTACGACTAGCGGGAGTCGAGATACGCAGTATTTT
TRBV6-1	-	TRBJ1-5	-	CASSEPRGAFYSNQPQHF	TGTGCCAGCAGTGAACCAAGGGGTGCCTTTTATAGCAATCAGCCCCAGCATTTT
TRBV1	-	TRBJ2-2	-	CTSSQDPRTRREDTGELFF	TGCACCAGCAGCCAAGATCCTCGGACTAGACGAGAGGACACCGGGGAGCTGTTTTTT
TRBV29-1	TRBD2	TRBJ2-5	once	CSSTGGETQYF	TGCAGCTCAACGGGGGGGGAGACCCAGTACTTC